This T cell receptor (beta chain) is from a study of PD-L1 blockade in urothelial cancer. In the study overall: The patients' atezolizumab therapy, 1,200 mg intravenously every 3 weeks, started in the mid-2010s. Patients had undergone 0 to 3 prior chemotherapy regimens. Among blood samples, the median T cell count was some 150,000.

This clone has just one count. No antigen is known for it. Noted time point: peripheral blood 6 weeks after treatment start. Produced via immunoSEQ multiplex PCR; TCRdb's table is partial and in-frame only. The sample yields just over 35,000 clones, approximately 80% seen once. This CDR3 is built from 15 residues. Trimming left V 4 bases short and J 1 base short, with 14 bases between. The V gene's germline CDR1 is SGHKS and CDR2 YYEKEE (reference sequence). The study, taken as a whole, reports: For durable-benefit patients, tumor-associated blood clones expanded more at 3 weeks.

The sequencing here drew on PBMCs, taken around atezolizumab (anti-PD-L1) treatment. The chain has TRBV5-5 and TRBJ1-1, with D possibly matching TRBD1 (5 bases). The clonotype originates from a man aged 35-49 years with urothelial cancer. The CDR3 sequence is CASSPRDRRNTEAFF. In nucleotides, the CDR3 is TGTGCCAGCAGCCCGAGAGACAGACGGAACACTGAAGCTTTCTTT.